This TCR beta chain was sequenced for a study of control samples from healthy donors and cancer patients. Germline CDR1 is MNHEY and CDR2 is SMNVEV (reference sequence). V lost 3 bases and J lost 2, with 14 bases in between. This CDR3 region has 15 residues. TCRdb's copy holds only in-frame clones and misses some; the assay was immunoSEQ multiplex PCR. In the table there are about 120,000 clones, roughly 88% of which are singletons. The specimen sequenced was PBMCs. This sequence joins TRBV27 and TRBJ2-7; tentative D call: TRBD2 (5 bases). The clonotype was recovered from a woman between 55 and 75 years old with lung cancer. The CDR3 coding sequence is TGTGCCAGCAGTTTCCGAGCGGATTCCGCCTACGAGCAGTACTTC. Translating it yields CASSFRADSAYEQYF.